These T cell receptor beta chains were read from a single sample in a study of CD4 T cells in relation to SARS-CoV-2 and coronaviruses. Only in-frame clones appear in the TCRdb table, and some are missing; sequencing was by immunoSEQ multiplex PCR. The data show about 60,000 clones, with 94% seen just once and around 0.13% held by the top ten. Sequenced input: naive CD4+ T cells from PBMCs. Receptors were obtained from a human donor in good health. CDR3s include the opening cysteine and the closing phenylalanine or tryptophan. A D gene is named only where the DNA matches it firmly. Clone sizes are given selectively: once, few, many, or a class where the clone is expanded.

>TRBD1|TRBJ1-1|TRBV9|16|.
TGTGCCAGCAGCCCCCGGACAGGGGACGCTAACACTGAAGCTTTCTTT
CASSPRTGDANTEAFF
>TRBD1|TRBJ2-5|TRBV11-1|15|.
TGTGCCAGCAGCAACCGACAGGGGGCGCGAGAGACCCAGTACTTC
CASSNRQGARETQYF
>TRBD1|TRBJ2-3|TRBV11-2|14|.
TGTGCCAGCAGGGACAGGGGAGGGGCAGATACGCAGTATTTT
CASRDRGGADTQYF
>TRBD2|TRBJ2-1|TRBV27|17|.
TGTGCCAGCAGTCCTCAACCCGGGACTAGCGGTAACAATGAGCAGTTCTTC
CASSPQPGTSGNNEQFF
>TRBD1|TRBJ1-2|TRBV2|14|.
TGTGCCAGCAGTGAAATCGGACAGGCTTATGGCTACACCTTC
CASSEIGQAYGYTF
>.|TRBJ1-5|TRBV9|9|once
TGTGGGGGGTGGCAGCCCCAGCATTTT
CGGWQPQHF
>.|TRBJ2-2|TRBV2|17|.
TGTGCCAGCAGTGAAACCCGGGGGCTTACGAACACCGGGGAGCTGTTTTTT
CASSETRGLTNTGELFF
>.|TRBJ2-7|TRBV10-3|13|.
TGTGCCATCAGTGAGGGACAGCTCTACGAGCAGTACTTC
CAISEGQLYEQYF
>.|TRBJ2-7|TRBV9|16|.
TGTGCCAGCAGCGTAGGTAGCGGACCCAACCGATACGAGCAGTACTTC
CASSVGSGPNRYEQYF
>TRBD2|TRBJ2-1|TRBV5-1|20|.
TGCGCCAGCAGCTTGGCCTACAAGGCTAGCGGGAGGAGCTCCTACAATGAGCAGTTCTTC
CASSLAYKASGRSSYNEQFF
>.|TRBJ2-7|TRBV18|16|.
TGTGCCAGCTCACCAGTTCCACTAGCTGGCACCTACGAGCAGTACTTC
CASSPVPLAGTYEQYF
>.|TRBJ1-1|TRBV7-8|13|.
TGTGCCAGCAGCTCCGGAGGAGACACTGAAGCTTTCTTT
CASSSGGDTEAFF
>TRBD1|TRBJ1-2|TRBV5-1|16|.
TGCGCCAGCAGCTTGACGCCCAGGGGGCAAAACTATGGCTACACCTTC
CASSLTPRGQNYGYTF
>TRBD1|TRBJ2-1|TRBV6-4|16|.
TGTGCCAGCAGTGAAAGGCCGGGACAGATCTCTAATGAGCAGTTCTTC
CASSERPGQISNEQFF
>TRBD2|TRBJ2-3|TRBV19|17|.
TGTGCCAGTAGTGCCCGGACTAGCGGGAGTTTCGCAGATACGCAGTATTTT
CASSARTSGSFADTQYF
>.|TRBJ2-2|TRBV19|15|few
TGTGCCAGTAGTATCGGGCAGTCCTTGGCCGGGGAGCTGTTTTTT
CASSIGQSLAGELFF
>.|TRBJ2-5|TRBV27|13|.
TGTGCCAGCAGTTTCCGGGGTTGGGAGGCCCAGTACTTC
CASSFRGWEAQYF
>TRBD2|TRBJ2-3|TRBV4-2|17|.
TGTGCCAGCAGCCTAGGAACTAGCGGGAGGCAAGGAGATACGCAGTATTTT
CASSLGTSGRQGDTQYF